The text below deals with one T cell receptor (beta chain). These data originate in a study of blood T cell repertoires in COVID-19. Overall study context: In each case, the material was cDNA or gDNA derived from T cells, B-cell-depleted T cells, or PBMCs.

In Seattle, patients joined the study during active infection and were tracked longitudinally. Clones were sequenced by immunoSEQ multiplex PCR, and TCRdb holds only the in-frame ones, with some missing. The profile shows 80,000 or so clones, 70% to 90% of them singletons. This sequence originates from a man aged 55 to 70 with COVID-19, enrolled during active disease. The specimen was peripheral blood.

CDR3 in DNA: TGTGCCAGCTCTCGTACGGCTGGGAGCTCCTACAATGAGCAGTTCTTC. Translation gives CASSRTAGSSYNEQFF. This chain links TRBV18 with TRBJ2-1; a possible D gene is TRBD2 (5 bases). Per germline, CDR1 KGHSH and CDR2 LQKENI. The V end lost 6 bases, the J end lost 0 bases, and 15 bases lay between the germline ends. The CDR3 sequence is 16 residues long.